This is a list of T cell receptor beta chains from one sample in a study of glioma-infiltrating T cells after dendritic cell vaccination. The assay was immunoSEQ multiplex PCR, and TCRdb's table has in-frame clones only and misses some. Among almost 65,000 clones listed, around 83% were seen once. This specimen was blood, taken before dendritic cell vaccination. Receptors originate from a human donor with glioblastoma. The CDR3 runs from the conserved cysteine through the conserved F or W. D genes are given only for firm matches.

CDR3 protein: CASSIGGLEQYF
J gene: TRBJ2-7
D gene: TRBD1
V gene: TRBV11-2

CDR3 protein: CASSVGATGFYEQYF
J gene: TRBJ2-7
D gene: .
V gene: TRBV9

CDR3 protein: CASTRTSGGNEQFF
J gene: TRBJ2-1
D gene: TRBD2
V gene: TRBV7-2

CDR3 protein: CAWTRSRGTDTQYF
J gene: TRBJ2-3
D gene: .
V gene: TRBV30

CDR3 protein: CASSLTGTVNEKLFF
J gene: TRBJ1-4
D gene: TRBD1
V gene: TRBV5-6

CDR3 protein: CASSPVGLAGEQFF
J gene: TRBJ2-1
D gene: TRBD2
V gene: TRBV11-2

CDR3 protein: CASSIVSGANVLTF
J gene: TRBJ2-6
D gene: .
V gene: TRBV6-5

CDR3 protein: CSPRTAGELFF
J gene: TRBJ2-2
D gene: .
V gene: TRBV20-1

CDR3 protein: CASSVSTGRSIYEQYF
J gene: TRBJ2-7
D gene: TRBD1
V gene: TRBV9

CDR3 protein: CASSLARGLTDTQYF
J gene: TRBJ2-3
D gene: TRBD1
V gene: TRBV7-6

CDR3 protein: CASSLWRGGTYNSPLHF
J gene: TRBJ1-6
D gene: .
V gene: TRBV28

CDR3 protein: CASSSGTGGAGELFF
J gene: TRBJ2-2
D gene: TRBD1
V gene: TRBV19

CDR3 protein: CASSPGLAGGITDTQYF
J gene: TRBJ2-3
D gene: TRBD2
V gene: TRBV11-1

CDR3 protein: CASSTPRGRGEPNEQFF
J gene: TRBJ2-1
D gene: .
V gene: TRBV9

CDR3 protein: CASARDRDSRGYTF
J gene: TRBJ1-2
D gene: TRBD1
V gene: TRBV2

CDR3 protein: CASSLRTGLNTEAFF
J gene: TRBJ1-1
D gene: TRBD1
V gene: TRBV11-2

CDR3 protein: CASSYSGGAVAFF
J gene: TRBJ1-1
D gene: .
V gene: TRBV6-6

CDR3 protein: CASRQRGRNQETQYF
J gene: TRBJ2-5
D gene: TRBD2
V gene: TRBV5-6

CDR3 protein: CASRRRGGGASNEKLFF
J gene: TRBJ1-4
D gene: .
V gene: TRBV27

CDR3 protein: CASRTGGTGELFF
J gene: TRBJ2-2
D gene: TRBD1
V gene: TRBV28

CDR3 protein: CAISGSGLAGEQYF
J gene: TRBJ2-7
D gene: TRBD2
V gene: TRBV10-3

CDR3 protein: CASSSTILVSEKLFF
J gene: TRBJ1-4
D gene: .
V gene: TRBV28

CDR3 protein: CASSPPGPISSYEQYF
J gene: TRBJ2-7
D gene: .
V gene: TRBV4-1

CDR3 protein: CSVGPVGGRTEAFF
J gene: TRBJ1-1
D gene: .
V gene: TRBV29-1

CDR3 protein: CASSLWDRGSNQPQHF
J gene: TRBJ1-5
D gene: TRBD1
V gene: TRBV7-9

CDR3 protein: CASSFSVGGPYEQYF
J gene: TRBJ2-7
D gene: .
V gene: TRBV27

CDR3 protein: CSAASPYEQYF
J gene: TRBJ2-7
D gene: .
V gene: TRBV20-1

CDR3 protein: CASSQDRGTGDYEQYF
J gene: TRBJ2-7
D gene: TRBD1
V gene: TRBV4-1

CDR3 protein: CASSSAISSYNEQFF
J gene: TRBJ2-1
D gene: .
V gene: TRBV5-1

CDR3 protein: CASSLFSGQGTRNYGYTF
J gene: TRBJ1-2
D gene: TRBD1
V gene: TRBV5-4

CDR3 protein: CASSLAGGNQPQHF
J gene: TRBJ1-5
D gene: .
V gene: TRBV28

CDR3 protein: CASSVGGGGQPQHF
J gene: TRBJ1-5
D gene: .
V gene: TRBV27

CDR3 protein: CASSYTGSNSPLHF
J gene: TRBJ1-6
D gene: .
V gene: TRBV6-5

CDR3 protein: CAWSVGVLGELFF
J gene: TRBJ2-2
D gene: .
V gene: TRBV30

CDR3 protein: CASTQKGAHQPQHF
J gene: TRBJ1-5
D gene: TRBD1
V gene: TRBV7-8

CDR3 protein: CASSNHGGGPSTDTQYF
J gene: TRBJ2-3
D gene: .
V gene: TRBV28

CDR3 protein: CASSHLGRRGEETQYF
J gene: TRBJ2-5
D gene: .
V gene: TRBV5-6

CDR3 protein: CASRFLEAYNEQFF
J gene: TRBJ2-1
D gene: .
V gene: TRBV6-5

CDR3 protein: CATRNQAGGPHEQFF
J gene: TRBJ2-1
D gene: TRBD2
V gene: TRBV2

CDR3 protein: CASTKQGEWAYEQYF
J gene: TRBJ2-7
D gene: .
V gene: TRBV6-1

CDR3 protein: CASSKRQGSYEQYF
J gene: TRBJ2-7
D gene: TRBD1
V gene: TRBV19

CDR3 protein: CASTGELYEQYF
J gene: TRBJ2-7
D gene: .
V gene: TRBV2

CDR3 protein: CASSFIPGTSGGEQYF
J gene: TRBJ2-7
D gene: TRBD2
V gene: TRBV27

CDR3 protein: CASSIQGIRFIGEKLFF
J gene: TRBJ1-4
D gene: .
V gene: TRBV7-2

CDR3 protein: CASSLSGARGNSPLHF
J gene: TRBJ1-6
D gene: TRBD1
V gene: TRBV7-9

CDR3 protein: CASSRQGNSPLHF
J gene: TRBJ1-6
D gene: TRBD1
V gene: TRBV7-2

CDR3 protein: CAWSSGSGNTIYF
J gene: TRBJ1-3
D gene: .
V gene: TRBV30

CDR3 protein: CASSVRLGNTEAFF
J gene: TRBJ1-1
D gene: .
V gene: TRBV9

CDR3 protein: CASSDPLGGKDTQYF
J gene: TRBJ2-3
D gene: .
V gene: TRBV10-2

CDR3 protein: CASNIQGGNTEAFF
J gene: TRBJ1-1
D gene: TRBD1
V gene: TRBV19

CDR3 protein: CARNAGGGSPLHF
J gene: TRBJ1-6
D gene: TRBD1
V gene: TRBV2

CDR3 protein: CASSLGTGHPAYEQYF
J gene: TRBJ2-7
D gene: .
V gene: TRBV7-9

CDR3 protein: CASSPGQSQETQYF
J gene: TRBJ2-5
D gene: .
V gene: TRBV7-6

CDR3 protein: CSARWTAGNTIYF
J gene: TRBJ1-3
D gene: .
V gene: TRBV29-1